These T cell receptor beta chains were read from a single sample in a study of T cells after yellow fever vaccination. MiXCR, run by TCRdb on the 5' RACE reads, gives a single entry per CDR3 protein. Of 250,000 or so distinct CDR3 sequences in the sample, 6.9% were seen once. The source was CD4+ T cells sorted from PBMCs, collected 15 days after the yellow fever booster vaccination. The source is a man aged 30 to 45 who received the YFV17D yellow fever vaccine. Each CDR3 is given with its conserved first and last residue. The D gene is left open where the match is weak. Size is stated for part of the rows, as once, few or many counts, or as a class when the clone is expanded.

>TRBJ2-6|NA|TRBD1|TRBV5-5
TGTGCCAGCAGCTGGGGACAGCCCAACTCTGGGGCCAACGTCCTGACTTTC
CASSWGQPNSGANVLTF
>TRBJ1-2|NA|NA|TRBV6-2/TRBV6-3
TGTGCCAGCAGGGGCCTCTATGGCTACACCTTC
CASRGLYGYTF
>TRBJ2-7|few|TRBD2|TRBV20-1
TGCTGTGCTAGAGATCAGGGACTAGCGGGGCCTTACGAGCAGTACTTC
CCARDQGLAGPYEQYF
>TRBJ2-7|many|NA|TRBV29-1
TGCAGCACCCAGGCAGGAGCAGAGCAGTACTTC
CSTQAGAEQYF
>TRBJ2-1|many|TRBD1|TRBV24-1
TGTGCCACCAGTGATCGAACAGGGGTAAGTGAGCAGTTCTTC
CATSDRTGVSEQFF
>TRBJ1-1|NA|NA|TRBV6-2/TRBV6-3
TGTGCCAGCAGTTACGGTTCAGGGAACACTGAAGCTTTCTTT
CASSYGSGNTEAFF
>TRBJ2-7|few|TRBD2|TRBV4-3
TGCGCCAGCAGCCAAGATTATAGCCCGACTAGCGGGTATCCCTACGAGCAGTACTTC
CASSQDYSPTSGYPYEQYF
>TRBJ2-5|few|NA|TRBV12-3/TRBV12-4
TGTGCCAGCAGTCTGGGAGGGGGCGGTTTTGAGACCCAGTACTTC
CASSLGGGGFETQYF
>TRBJ2-7|few|TRBD2|TRBV10-2
TGCGCCAGCAGTGGCCCGGGGGCGGGAGGATCAACCTACGAGCAGTACTTC
CASSGPGAGGSTYEQYF
>TRBJ2-3|NA|TRBD2|TRBV5-1
TGCGCCAGCAAGGGACTAGCGGGACCAGTGGGCGATACGCAGTATTTT
CASKGLAGPVGDTQYF
>TRBJ2-1|few|NA|TRBV4-2
TGTGCCAGCAGCCCCGGGGGAGGAGGGTCGAGCTCCTACAATGAGCAGTTCTTC
CASSPGGGGSSSYNEQFF
>TRBJ1-1|few|TRBD1|TRBV11-1
TGTGCCAGCACCAGGGGGGGAAAGAACACTGAAGCTTTCTTT
CASTRGGKNTEAFF
>TRBJ2-5|few|NA|TRBV28
TGTGCCAGCAGTTCCCTATGGGGTACACAAGAGACCCAGTACTTC
CASSSLWGTQETQYF
>TRBJ2-7|NA|TRBD2|TRBV19
TGTGCCAGTAGCCGAACTAGCGGGATGCTTGGCGGCTACGAGCAGTACTTC
CASSRTSGMLGGYEQYF
>TRBJ1-1|NA|TRBD1|TRBV5-4
TGTGCCAGCAGCACCGGGACAGCACGTAAGAACACTGAAGCTTTCTTT
CASSTGTARKNTEAFF
>TRBJ2-5|many|TRBD2|TRBV6-5
TGTGCCAGCAGCCGACTAGCACGAGAGACCCAGTACTTC
CASSRLARETQYF
>TRBJ1-2|NA|NA|TRBV18
TGTGCCAGCTCAAGTACCGGGACCCTGGTCGGCTACACCTTC
CASSSTGTLVGYTF
>TRBJ2-7|few|NA|TRBV7-6
TGTGCCAGCAGCTTGGGCCCGGAGGGTCGCAGGCAGTACTTC
CASSLGPEGRRQYF
>TRBJ1-1|NA|NA|TRBV20-1
TGCAGTGCCTCGTACGACACTGAAGCTTTCTTT
CSASYDTEAFF
>TRBJ1-1|few|NA|TRBV12-3/TRBV12-4
TGTGCCAGCAAGATGAACACTGAAGCTTTCTTT
CASKMNTEAFF
>TRBJ1-4|NA|TRBD1|TRBV4-1
TGCGCCAGCAGCCAAGTTCAGGGGGCTAATGAAAAACTGTTTTTT
CASSQVQGANEKLFF
>TRBJ1-2|few|NA|TRBV7-9
TGTGCCAGCAGCTTAAGGGAGCAGGCTGGCTACACCTTC
CASSLREQAGYTF
>TRBJ2-1|few|NA|TRBV27
TGTGCCAGCCGCAACCCCGGGGCTCCTCGAGGCAATGAGCAGTTCTTC
CASRNPGAPRGNEQFF
>TRBJ1-2|few|NA|TRBV4-3
TGCGCCAGCAGCCAACGAAGTAACTATGGCTACACCTTC
CASSQRSNYGYTF
>TRBJ1-2|many|NA|TRBV4-3
TGCGCCAGCAACCAGGCTCCGACAGAGCCCGATGGCTACACCTTC
CASNQAPTEPDGYTF
>TRBJ2-6|many|NA|TRBV5-1
TGCGCCAGCAGCCCAGGAGGAGGGGCCAACGTCCTGACTTTC
CASSPGGGANVLTF
>TRBJ2-4|many|NA|TRBV28
TGTGCCAGCAGTTCCCAGGTGGGAGCCAAAAACATTCAGTACTTC
CASSSQVGAKNIQYF
>TRBJ2-3|few|NA|TRBV14
TGTGCCAGCAGCCAACTAGCGAACACAGATACGCAGTATTTT
CASSQLANTDTQYF
>TRBJ2-7|NA|TRBD2|TRBV20-1
TGCAGTGCGCAGCGGGAGTGGGAGCAGTACTTC
CSAQREWEQYF
>TRBJ2-3|few|NA|TRBV20-1
TGCAGTGCCTTCACTAGCTCAACCACAGATACGCAGTATTTT
CSAFTSSTTDTQYF
>TRBJ2-7|few|TRBD1|TRBV30
TGTGCCTGGAGTGAGGACAGGGGGCTCTCCTACGAGCAGTACTTC
CAWSEDRGLSYEQYF
>TRBJ2-5|few|NA|TRBV20-1
TGCAGTGCTAGACCGTCCCTTGTGGGGACCCAGTACTTC
CSARPSLVGTQYF
>TRBJ2-4|NA|TRBD2|TRBV7-2
TGTGCCAGCAGCTTAGGGGGAGGGAGTAACATTCAGTACTTC
CASSLGGGSNIQYF